Each of the 21 T cell receptor beta chains below was sequenced from the same sample in a study of blood T cell repertoires in COVID-19. The data were produced by immunoSEQ multiplex PCR, yet TCRdb's version contains in-frame clones alone and is incomplete. The repertoire holds about 190,000 clones, with 82% as singletons. Material for sequencing was peripheral blood. These receptors came from a woman aged 55-70 years with COVID-19, enrolled during active disease.

The J gene is TRBJ2-7, the V gene TRBV6-6; 11 positions agree with TRBD2. The CDR3 is 16 residues long. Looked up from germline, CDR1 is MNHNY and CDR2 is SVGAGI (reference sequence). V lost 0 bases, J lost 1 base, and 2 bases stayed unmatched. In nucleotides, the CDR3 is TGTGCCAGCAGTTACTCACTAGCGGGGGAGTCCTACGAGCAGTACGTC. This sequence encodes CASSYSLAGESYEQYV.

V gene TRBV3-1 (or the pseudogene TRBV3-2) combines with J gene TRBJ2-7; 8 positions match TRBD2. This CDR3 spans 15 amino acids. Per the germline V gene, CDR1 is LGHDT and CDR2 is YNNKEL (reference sequence). Unmatched junction bases numbered 5, after V lost 0 bases and J lost 4 bases. CDR3: CASSQDPGRAYEQYF. In nucleotides, the CDR3 is TGTGCCAGCAGCCAAGATCCCGGGAGGGCTTACGAGCAGTACTTC.

The chain uses TRBV7-2 and TRBJ2-1, with a tentative D call TRBD2 (6 bases). V was clipped by 5 bases and J by 3 bases, with 11 bases between them. From germline, CDR1 is SGHTA and CDR2 FQGNSA. The CDR3 extends over 14 amino acids. This chain's CDR3 is CASSPRRGYNEQFF. As DNA, the CDR3 is TGTGCCAGCAGCCCCCGGCGGGGCTACAATGAGCAGTTCTTC.

The rearrangement uses TRBV9 and TRBJ2-3; D is undetermined. Trimming shortened V by 3 bases and J by 1 base, and 12 bases separated the two germline ends. The CDR3 contains 15 residues. The V gene's germline CDR1 is SGDLS and CDR2 YYNGEE. The CDR3: CASSETWVGTDTQYF. In DNA form, the CDR3 reads TGTGCCAGCAGCGAGACTTGGGTAGGCACAGATACGCAGTATTTT.

This clone was found a few times. The gene calls are TRBV19 and TRBJ1-6; D possibly corresponds to TRBD1 (5 bases). The CDR3 runs 13 residues. V was pared by 6 bases and J by 6 bases, with 9 bases between. CDR1 LNHDA and CDR2 SQIVND come from the germline V gene (reference sequence). The CDR3 is CASRPDSNSPLHF. The DNA for the CDR3 is TGTGCCAGTAGACCCGACAGTAATTCACCCCTCCACTTT.

The CDR3 loop is CASSVEAGGLVNEQFF. CDR3 sequence (DNA): TGTGCCAGCAGCGTAGAAGCGGGGGGGCTGGTCAATGAGCAGTTCTTC. The V gene is TRBV9, the J gene TRBJ2-1; 10 bases line up with TRBD2. The CDR3 runs to 16 residues. With V trimmed by 0 bases and J by 6 bases, 6 bases remained unmatched. Germline CDR1 reads SGDLS; CDR2 reads YYNGEE.

This clone was recorded only once. The chain uses TRBV7-8 and TRBJ2-6; the D gene is possibly TRBD2 (6 bases). The CDR3 is 19 residues long. Germline lookup yields CDR1 SGHVS and CDR2 FQNEAQ. Trimming took off 5 bases at V and 0 bases at J, with 20 bases between the two ends. The CDR3 region is CASSLLGGGPSSGANVLTF. CDR3 coding DNA: TGTGCCAGCAGCCTTCTGGGTGGAGGGCCTAGCTCTGGGGCCAACGTCCTGACTTTC.

The V call is TRBV7-2, the J call TRBJ2-4; unclear D gene. Deletions cut 2 bases from V and 6 bases from J, with 11 bases between. The germline CDR1 and CDR2 sequences are SGHTA and FQGNSA. The CDR3 has 14 amino acids. CDR3 in DNA: TGTGCCAGCAGCTTATATGGCAGAGGAAACATTCAGTACTTC. The encoded protein is CASSLYGRGNIQYF.

V and J are TRBV5-8 and TRBJ2-7; TRBD2 is a possible D gene (5 bases). The germline V gene has CDR1 SGHTS and CDR2 YDEGEE. CDR3 size: 14 residues. Trimming left V 4 bases short and J 6 bases short, with 17 bases between. CDR3: CASSHGTSVVEQYV. CDR3 nucleotides: TGTGCCAGCAGCCACGGTACTAGTGTCGTCGAGCAGTACGTC.

The V gene is TRBV5-1, the J gene TRBJ1-1; D is possibly TRBD1 (5 bases). Per the germline V gene, CDR1 is SGHRS and CDR2 is YFSETQ. CDR3 size: 15 residues. The V and J ends lost 0 bases and 4 bases respectively, with 13 bases between them. The CDR3 DNA follows: TGCGCCAGCAGCTTGGTCCAGGGATTAGGCACTGAAGCTTTCTTT. It encodes CASSLVQGLGTEAFF.

This clone was detected once. This chain connects TRBV5-6 to TRBJ1-3, with D hard to call. Trimming removed 4 bases from V and 4 bases from J, with 9 bases in between. This CDR3 has 13 residues. Germline assignment: CDR1 SGHDT and CDR2 YYEEEE. The DNA for the CDR3 is TGTGCCAGCAGCCGCGGTGACGGAAACACCATATATTTT. It codes for CASSRGDGNTIYF. Based on the CDR3 plus reference TRBV5-6 and TRBJ1-3, the full variable domain is DAGVTQSPTHLIKTRGQQVTLRCSPKSGHDTVSWYQQALGQGPQFIFQYYEEEERQRGNFPDRFSGHQFPNYSSELNVNALLLGDSALYLCASSRGDGNTIYFGEGSWLTVV.

This chain connects TRBV6-6 to TRBJ1-1, with a tentative D call TRBD1 (5 bases). The CDR3 totals 14 residues. Per the germline V gene, CDR1 is MNHNY and CDR2 is SVGAGI (reference sequence). The V and J ends lost 7 bases and 4 bases respectively, with 16 bases between them. CDR3 in amino acids: CASTPIGGGTEAFF. The CDR3 nucleotides are TGTGCCAGCACCCCGATTGGGGGAGGCACTGAAGCTTTCTTT.

The chain couples TRBV28 to TRBJ2-4, with a tentative D call TRBD1 (6 bases). This CDR3 region has 14 residues. The V gene lost 6 bases and the J gene lost 7 bases, with 16 bases spanning the gap. Per germline, CDR1 MDHEN and CDR2 SYDVKM. The chain's CDR3 is CASRLPGEFNIQYF. The CDR3 coding sequence is TGTGCCAGCAGACTCCCAGGGGAGTTTAACATTCAGTACTTC.

V usage is TRBV29-1 and J usage is TRBJ2-7, with D perhaps matching TRBD2 (5 bases). Between the trimmed V and J ends, which lost 6 bases and 2 bases, there was a span of 8 bases. The CDR3 extends over 11 amino acids. The germline CDR1 and CDR2 sequences are SQVTM and ANQGSEA. CDR3 DNA sequence: TGCAGCGTAAAGGGAGCCTACGAGCAGTACTTC. It encodes CSVKGAYEQYF.

The chain uses TRBV23-1 and TRBJ1-1; D call uncertain. TRBV23-1 is marked as an open reading frame, function uncertain. The CDR3 totals 12 residues. The ends were cut back, 4 bases at V and 8 bases at J, with 11 bases in the middle. The CDR3 DNA follows: TGCGCCAGCAGTCGAGCCCCATCCGAAGCTTTCTTT. It codes for CASSRAPSEAFF.

CDR3 coding DNA: TGTGCCAGCAGCTTGGTGATCCCAGGGGTAGAGGGTGGCTACACCTTC. It yields the protein CASSLVIPGVEGGYTF. The V gene is TRBV5-6, the J gene TRBJ1-2; D is possibly TRBD1 (6 bases). The CDR3 covers 16 residues. Germline V lookup: CDR1 SGHDT, CDR2 YYEEEE. Trimming pared 0 bases from V and 7 bases from J, leaving 19 bases between.

CDR3 residues: CASSLGLAGVDEQFF. CDR3 nucleotide sequence: TGTGCCAGCAGCTTAGGACTAGCGGGAGTCGATGAGCAGTTCTTC. The chain is built from TRBV13 and TRBJ2-1; the match to TRBD2 covers 11 bases. CDR1 is PRHDT and CDR2 is FYEKMQ in the germline V gene (reference sequence). This CDR3 contains 15 residues. V lost 0 bases, J lost 8 bases, and 3 bases stayed unmatched.

The rearrangement joins TRBV6-5 to TRBJ2-7, with TRBD1 identical over 10 bases. The CDR3 contains 14 residues. V was clipped by 6 bases and J by 2 bases; unmatched bases: 4. Per germline, CDR1 MNHEY and CDR2 SVGAGI. CDR3: CASSVGQGPYEQYV. The CDR3 nucleotides read TGTGCCAGCAGCGTGGGACAGGGGCCCTACGAGCAGTACGTC.

The chain employs TRBV18 and TRBJ1-1; no clear D. CDR3 length: 15 residues. CDR1 is KGHSH and CDR2 is LQKENI in the germline V gene. With 0 bases removed from V and 5 bases from J, the gap between germline ends came to 13 bases. The CDR3 sequence is CASSPPSGSRTEAFF. CDR3 bases: TGTGCCAGCTCACCACCCAGCGGGTCGCGGACTGAAGCTTTCTTT.

This clone appeared a few times. V and J are TRBV12-3 or TRBV12-4 and TRBJ1-1, with a tentative D call TRBD1 (6 bases). Between the trimmed V and J ends, which lost 6 bases and 6 bases, there was a span of 14 bases. The CDR3 consists of 13 residues. The CDR3, as DNA: TGTGCCAGCAGGGATACAGGGATCGCTGAAGCTTTCTTT. It yields the protein CASRDTGIAEAFF.

V usage is TRBV19 and J usage is TRBJ2-5; 9 bases match TRBD1. Germline CDR1 and CDR2: LNHDA and SQIVND (reference sequence). The ends lost 5 bases at V and 4 bases at J; junction bases unmatched: 8. The CDR3 has 15 residues. CDR3 in amino acids: CASSQGQGTTETQYF. The CDR3 coding sequence is TGTGCCAGTAGTCAAGGACAGGGGACGACAGAGACCCAGTACTTC.